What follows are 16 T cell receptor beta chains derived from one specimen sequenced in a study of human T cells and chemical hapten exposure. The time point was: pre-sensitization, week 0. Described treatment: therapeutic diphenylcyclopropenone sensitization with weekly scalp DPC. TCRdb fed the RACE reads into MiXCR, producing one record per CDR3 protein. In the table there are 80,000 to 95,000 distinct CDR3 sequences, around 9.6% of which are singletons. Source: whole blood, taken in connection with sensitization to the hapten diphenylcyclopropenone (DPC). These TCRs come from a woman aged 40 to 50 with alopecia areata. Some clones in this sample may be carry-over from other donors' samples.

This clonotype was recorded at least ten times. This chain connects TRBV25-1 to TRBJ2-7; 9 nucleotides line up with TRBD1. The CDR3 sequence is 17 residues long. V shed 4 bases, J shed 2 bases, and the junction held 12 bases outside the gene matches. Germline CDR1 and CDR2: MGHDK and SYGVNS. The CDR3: CASSAMGMGTGTYEQYF. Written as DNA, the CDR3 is TGTGCCAGCAGTGCCATGGGGATGGGGACAGGGACCTACGAGCAGTACTTC.

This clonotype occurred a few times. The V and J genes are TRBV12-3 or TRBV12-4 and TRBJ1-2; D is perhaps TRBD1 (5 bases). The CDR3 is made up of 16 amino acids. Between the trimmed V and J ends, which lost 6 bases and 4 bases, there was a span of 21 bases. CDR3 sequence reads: CASSPTTPPGAYGYTF. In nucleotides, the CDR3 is TGTGCCAGCAGCCCAACTACACCACCTGGGGCCTATGGCTACACCTTC.

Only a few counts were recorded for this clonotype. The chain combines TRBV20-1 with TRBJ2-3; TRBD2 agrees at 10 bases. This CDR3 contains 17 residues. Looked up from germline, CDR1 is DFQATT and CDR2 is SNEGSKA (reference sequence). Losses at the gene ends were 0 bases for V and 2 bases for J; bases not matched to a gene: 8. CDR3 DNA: TGCAGTGCTAGAGACCTACCGACTAGCGGGCTCACAGATACGCAGTATTTT. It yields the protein CSARDLPTSGLTDTQYF.

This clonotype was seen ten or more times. The CDR3 spells CASRDALVAEQFF. The DNA of the CDR3 is TGTGCCAGCCGGGACGCCCTAGTCGCTGAGCAGTTCTTC. V and J are TRBV27 and TRBJ2-1; D is perhaps TRBD1 or TRBD2 (5 bases each). Germline-derived CDR1 and CDR2 are MNHEY and SMNVEV (reference sequence). The CDR3 runs to 13 residues. V gave up 8 bases and J gave up 9 bases, with 17 bases separating them.

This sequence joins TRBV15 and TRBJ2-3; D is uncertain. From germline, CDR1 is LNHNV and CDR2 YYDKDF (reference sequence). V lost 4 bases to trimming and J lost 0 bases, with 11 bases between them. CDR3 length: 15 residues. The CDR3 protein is CATSKSRPSTDTQYF. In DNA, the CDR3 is TGTGCCACCAGCAAGTCCCGGCCGAGCACAGATACGCAGTATTTT.

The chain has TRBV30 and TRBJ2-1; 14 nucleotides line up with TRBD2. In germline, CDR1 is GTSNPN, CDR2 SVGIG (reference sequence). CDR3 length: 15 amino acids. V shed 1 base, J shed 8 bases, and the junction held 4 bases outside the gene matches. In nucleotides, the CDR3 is TGTGCCTGGAGTGGACTAGCGGGGGGGCTCGATGAGCAGTTCTTC. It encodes CAWSGLAGGLDEQFF.

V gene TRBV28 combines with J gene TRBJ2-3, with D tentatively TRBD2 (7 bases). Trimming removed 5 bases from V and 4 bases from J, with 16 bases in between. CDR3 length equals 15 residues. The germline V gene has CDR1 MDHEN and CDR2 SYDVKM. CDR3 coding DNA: TGTGCCAGCAGTGTCAGAGGGGGAGGGGCAGATACGCAGTATTTT. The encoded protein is CASSVRGGGADTQYF.

The CDR3 reads CASSSGSLASYEQYF. CDR3 nucleotides: TGTGCCAGCAGCTCCGGGAGTCTAGCTTCCTACGAGCAGTACTTC. This chain uses TRBV6-6 with TRBJ2-7, with D possibly TRBD2 on 6 matching bases. Germline-derived CDR1 and CDR2 are MNHNY and SVGAGI (reference sequence). Trimming removed 6 bases at V and 1 base at J, with 16 bases between. CDR3 length: 15 residues.

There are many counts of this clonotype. CDR3 sequence: CASSPLAGLGVEQFF. DNA for the CDR3: TGTGCCAGCTCACCTCTAGCGGGCCTAGGGGTTGAGCAGTTCTTC. The chain has TRBV18 and TRBJ2-1; 8 positions match TRBD2. Losses at the gene ends were 3 bases for V and 9 bases for J; bases not matched to a gene: 10. Germline V gene sequence: CDR1 KGHSH, CDR2 LQKENI. The CDR3 has 15 amino acids.

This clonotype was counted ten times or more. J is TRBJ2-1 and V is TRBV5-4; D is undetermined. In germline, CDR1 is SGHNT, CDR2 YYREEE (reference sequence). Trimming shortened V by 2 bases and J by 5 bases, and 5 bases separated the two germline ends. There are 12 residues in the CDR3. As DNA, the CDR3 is TGTGCCAGCAGCTTAGAACACAATGAGCAGTTCTTC. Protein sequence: CASSLEHNEQFF.

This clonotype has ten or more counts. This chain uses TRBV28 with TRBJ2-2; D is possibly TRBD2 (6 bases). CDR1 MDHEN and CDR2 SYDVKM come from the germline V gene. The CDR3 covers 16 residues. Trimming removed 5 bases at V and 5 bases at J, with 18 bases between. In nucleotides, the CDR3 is TGTGCCAGCAGTCCGCGGGGTTCCCTACTTACCGGGGAGCTGTTTTTT. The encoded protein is CASSPRGSLLTGELFF.

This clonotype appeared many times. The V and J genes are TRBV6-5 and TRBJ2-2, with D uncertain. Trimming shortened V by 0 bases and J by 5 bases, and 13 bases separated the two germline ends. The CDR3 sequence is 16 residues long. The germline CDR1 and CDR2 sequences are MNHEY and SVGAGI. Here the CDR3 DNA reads TGTGCCAGCAGTTACTCGTTTGGCTTTTCGACCGGGGAGCTGTTTTTT. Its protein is CASSYSFGFSTGELFF.

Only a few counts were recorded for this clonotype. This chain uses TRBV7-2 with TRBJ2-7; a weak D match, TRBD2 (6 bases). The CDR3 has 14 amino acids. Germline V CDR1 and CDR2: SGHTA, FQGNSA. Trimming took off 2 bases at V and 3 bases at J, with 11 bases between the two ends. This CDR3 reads CASSLPGDFYEQYF. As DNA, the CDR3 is TGTGCCAGCAGCTTACCGGGGGACTTCTACGAGCAGTACTTC.

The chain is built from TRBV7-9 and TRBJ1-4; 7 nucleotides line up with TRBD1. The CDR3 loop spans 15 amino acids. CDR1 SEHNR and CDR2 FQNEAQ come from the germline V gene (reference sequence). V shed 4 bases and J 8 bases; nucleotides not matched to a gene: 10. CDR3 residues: CASSSSRTGGEKLFF. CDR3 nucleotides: TGTGCCAGCAGCTCGTCTAGGACAGGAGGGGAAAAACTGTTTTTT.

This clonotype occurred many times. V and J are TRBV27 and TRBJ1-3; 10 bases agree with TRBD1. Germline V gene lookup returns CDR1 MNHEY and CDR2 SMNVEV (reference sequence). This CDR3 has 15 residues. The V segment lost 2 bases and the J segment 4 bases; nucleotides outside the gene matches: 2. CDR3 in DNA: TGTGCCAGCAGTTTAAGGACAGGGGGAGGAAACACCATATATTTT. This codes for CASSLRTGGGNTIYF.

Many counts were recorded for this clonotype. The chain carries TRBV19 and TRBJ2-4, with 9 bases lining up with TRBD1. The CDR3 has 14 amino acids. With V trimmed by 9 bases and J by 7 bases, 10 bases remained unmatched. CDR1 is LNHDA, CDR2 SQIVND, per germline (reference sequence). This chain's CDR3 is CASHIGGTGNIQYF. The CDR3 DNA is TGTGCCAGCCATATCGGGGGGACAGGGAACATTCAGTACTTC.